These T cell receptor beta chains were read from a single sample in a study of blood T cell repertoires in COVID-19. The protocol was immunoSEQ multiplex PCR, while the TCRdb copy is restricted to in-frame clones and leaves out a portion. The top ten hold around 6% of the sample, which has roughly 340,000 clones, about 90% seen once. Sequencing was done on a sample of peripheral blood. The source is a woman between 45 and 65 years old with COVID-19, enrolled during active disease. Each CDR3 is given with its conserved first and last residue. Each record gives: CDR3 protein, CDR3 DNA, D gene, V gene, J gene, clone size, CDR3 length. D genes are given only for firm matches. Rows give clone size only sometimes, using once, few, many, or a class for an expanded clone.

CASSRRGAVDTEAFF	TGTGCCAGTAGTCGGAGGGGCGCCGTCGACACTGAAGCTTTCTTT	NA	TRBV19	TRBJ1-1	NA	15
CASSTLKGVNYNEQFF	TGTGCCAGCAGTACCCTAAAGGGGGTAAACTACAATGAGCAGTTCTTC	NA	TRBV6-6	TRBJ2-1	NA	16
CASTWTGDYEQYF	TGTGCCAGCACCTGGACAGGGGACTACGAGCAGTACTTC	TRBD1	TRBV12-3/TRBV12-4	TRBJ2-7	NA	13
CSVPKGFGGSRRETQYF	TGCAGCGTCCCCAAGGGGTTCGGCGGGAGTCGAAGAGAGACCCAGTACTTC	TRBD2	TRBV29-1	TRBJ2-5	NA	17
CASNPGQTYTDTQYF	TGTGCCAGCAATCCGGGACAGACATACACAGATACGCAGTATTTT	TRBD1	TRBV7-9	TRBJ2-3	NA	15
CASSSPSTEAFF	TGTGCCAGCAGTTCCCCCAGCACTGAAGCTTTCTTT	NA	TRBV6-6	TRBJ1-1	NA	12
CSVAGQGGSYEQYF	TGCAGCGTCGCGGGACAGGGTGGTTCCTACGAGCAGTACTTC	TRBD1	TRBV29-1	TRBJ2-7	NA	14
CASSRATLGLAASEQYF	TGTGCCAGCAGCCGTGCCACACTTGGACTAGCGGCTTCTGAGCAGTACTTC	TRBD2	TRBV3-1/TRBV3-2	TRBJ2-7	NA	17
CASLLAGLLNEQFF	TGTGCCAGCCTGCTAGCGGGATTACTCAATGAGCAGTTCTTC	TRBD2	TRBV6-5	TRBJ2-1	once	14
CASSGQGTTGAFF	TGTGCCAGCTCCGGACAGGGAACCACCGGGGCTTTCTTT	TRBD1	TRBV18	TRBJ1-1	NA	13
CAWSPGLAGFQETQYF	TGTGCCTGGAGCCCAGGACTAGCGGGATTCCAAGAGACCCAGTACTTC	TRBD2	TRBV30	TRBJ2-5	NA	16
CASSSLRGSSNQPQHF	TGTGCCAGCAGCTCGTTAAGGGGCAGTAGCAATCAGCCCCAGCATTTT	NA	TRBV11-2	TRBJ1-5	once	16
CASSSGTGVSGNTIYF	TGTGCCAGCAGCTCCGGGACAGGGGTCTCTGGAAACACCATATATTTT	TRBD1	TRBV7-2	TRBJ1-3	NA	16
CASSLFGRLHDTQYF	TGTGCCAGCAGTTTATTTGGCAGGTTACATGATACGCAGTATTTT	NA	TRBV28	TRBJ2-3	NA	15
CATDNGQAYGYTF	TGTGCCACCGACAATGGGCAGGCCTATGGCTACACCTTC	NA	TRBV19	TRBJ1-2	NA	13
CASSVSGTGDRPGQPGNTIYF	TGTGCCAGCAGTGTTTCCGGGACAGGGGATAGACCCGGTCAGCCTGGAAACACCATATATTTT	TRBD1	TRBV2	TRBJ1-3	NA	21
CASSTGTSLYNEQFF	TGTGCCAGCAGCACCGGGACTAGTCTGTACAATGAGCAGTTCTTC	TRBD2	TRBV7-3	TRBJ2-1	NA	15
CASSLVWGLAGVGNIQYF	TGTGCCAGCAGCTTAGTGTGGGGACTAGCGGGAGTGGGAAACATTCAGTACTTC	TRBD2	TRBV7-9	TRBJ2-4	once	18
CAWSGQGGNTGELFF	TGTGCCTGGAGTGGACAGGGAGGGAACACCGGGGAGCTGTTTTTT	NA	TRBV30	TRBJ2-2	NA	15
CASGQGSSYEQYF	TGTGCCAGCGGACAGGGGAGCTCCTACGAGCAGTACTTC	TRBD1	TRBV6-5	TRBJ2-7	NA	13
CATSRRIQGYTEAFF	TGTGCCACCAGCAGACGGATACAGGGATACACTGAAGCTTTCTTT	NA	TRBV15	TRBJ1-1	NA	15
CSALSTGEQYF	TGCAGTGCCCTCTCGACAGGTGAGCAGTACTTC	NA	TRBV20-1	TRBJ2-7	few	11
CASSQDRYSGRGTTDTQYF	TGTGCCAGCAGCCAAGATCGGTACAGCGGGAGGGGGACCACAGATACGCAGTATTTT	TRBD2	TRBV3-1/TRBV3-2	TRBJ2-3	NA	19
CATRGQETGELFF	TGTGCCACCAGGGGACAGGAAACCGGGGAGCTGTTTTTT	TRBD1	TRBV24-1	TRBJ2-2	NA	13
CASSLAFKGDSHTGELFF	TGTGCCAGCAGCTTAGCGTTTAAAGGGGACAGTCACACCGGGGAGCTGTTTTTT	TRBD1	TRBV7-9	TRBJ2-2	NA	18
CAWSWGTSGTSDTQYF	TGTGCCTGGAGTTGGGGGACTAGCGGGACCTCAGATACGCAGTATTTT	TRBD2	TRBV30	TRBJ2-3	NA	16
CATVPGQGANQPQHF	TGTGCCACAGTCCCGGGACAGGGGGCCAATCAGCCCCAGCATTTT	TRBD1	TRBV10-3	TRBJ1-5	NA	15
CASSPMGLNTEAFF	TGTGCCAGCAGTCCGATGGGGCTTAACACTGAAGCTTTCTTT	NA	TRBV9	TRBJ1-1	NA	14
CASSQDFFFVETQYF	TGTGCCAGCAGCCAAGATTTCTTTTTTGTAGAGACCCAGTACTTC	NA	TRBV3-1/TRBV3-2	TRBJ2-5	once	15
CSSPGDTEAFF	TGCAGTTCCCCGGGGGACACTGAAGCTTTCTTT	NA	TRBV20-1	TRBJ1-1	once	11
CASRLDTQYF	TGTGCCAGCAGACTAGATACGCAGTATTTT	NA	TRBV2	TRBJ2-3	once	10
CASSVGGGTNTGELFF	TGTGCCAGCAGCGTTGGGGGAGGGACAAACACCGGGGAGCTGTTTTTT	NA	TRBV9	TRBJ2-2	NA	16
CASSVDSSNQPQHF	TGTGCCAGCAGCGTTGACAGTTCCAATCAGCCCCAGCATTTT	NA	TRBV9	TRBJ1-5	NA	14
CASSPMNEQFF	TGTGCCAGCAGTCCCATGAATGAGCAGTTCTTC	NA	TRBV6-2/TRBV6-3	TRBJ2-1	NA	11
CATAGATGTGGNTGELFF	TGTGCCACCGCAGGCGCAACCGGGACAGGGGGTAACACCGGGGAGCTGTTTTTT	TRBD1	TRBV24-1	TRBJ2-2	NA	18
CASSPRTGTNYGYTF	TGTGCCAGCAGTCCTCGGACAGGGACTAACTATGGCTACACCTTC	TRBD1	TRBV27	TRBJ1-2	NA	15
CATSDESSYEQYF	TGTGCCACCAGTGATGAGAGCTCCTACGAGCAGTACTTC	NA	TRBV24-1	TRBJ2-7	NA	13
CASSLSQGAKLGQFF	TGTGCCAGCAGTTTATCCCAGGGGGCGAAGCTCGGGCAGTTCTTC	TRBD1	TRBV27	TRBJ2-1	NA	15
CASSTDQGYTEAFF	TGTGCCAGCAGCACGGACCAGGGATATACTGAAGCTTTCTTT	NA	TRBV5-4	TRBJ1-1	NA	14
CASSIDFRVFGANVLTF	TGTGCCAGTAGTATAGATTTTCGAGTGTTTGGGGCCAACGTCCTGACTTTC	NA	TRBV19	TRBJ2-6	NA	17
CASSEASGRKAAGNEQFF	TGTGCCAGCAGTGAGGCTAGCGGGAGAAAGGCAGCGGGAAATGAGCAGTTCTTC	TRBD2	TRBV2	TRBJ2-1	NA	18
CASSGTSGRSETQYF	TGTGCCAGCAGCGGGACTAGCGGGAGGAGCGAGACCCAGTACTTC	TRBD2	TRBV11-3	TRBJ2-5	NA	15
CASSTPGQGHQPQHF	TGTGCCAGCAGTACCCCGGGACAGGGACATCAGCCCCAGCATTTT	TRBD1	TRBV6-2/TRBV6-3	TRBJ1-5	NA	15
CATSEHGRPGADTQYF	TGTGCCACCAGTGAACACGGGAGGCCAGGGGCAGATACGCAGTATTTT	NA	TRBV24-1	TRBJ2-3	NA	16
CASRLAGNTGELFF	TGCGCCAGCAGACTAGCGGGGAACACCGGGGAGCTGTTTTTT	TRBD2	TRBV10-1	TRBJ2-2	once	14
CASSSGTSGRSEQFF	TGTGCCAGCAGCTCCGGGACTAGCGGGAGGAGTGAGCAGTTCTTC	TRBD2	TRBV7-3	TRBJ2-1	NA	15
CASSRLNTDTQYF	TGTGCCAGCAGCCGACTAAACACAGATACGCAGTATTTT	NA	TRBV14	TRBJ2-3	few	13
CASSLSILYEQYF	TGTGCCAGCAGTCTATCCATTCTATACGAGCAGTACTTC	NA	TRBV12-3/TRBV12-4	TRBJ2-7	once	13
CASSQWTDGELFF	TGTGCCAGCAGCCAGTGGACAGACGGGGAGCTGTTTTTT	NA	TRBV3-1/TRBV3-2	TRBJ2-2	NA	13
CASSQETGNGYTF	TGTGCCAGCAGCCAGGAGACAGGGAATGGCTACACCTTC	TRBD1	TRBV4-2	TRBJ1-2	NA	13
CASSSTGQGVDTGELFF	TGTGCCAGCAGCTCTACGGGACAGGGGGTTGACACCGGGGAGCTGTTTTTT	TRBD1	TRBV7-9	TRBJ2-2	NA	17
CASVLAGVGEQFF	TGTGCCAGCGTCCTAGCGGGAGTAGGTGAGCAGTTCTTC	TRBD2	TRBV6-5	TRBJ2-1	NA	13
CASSIVLAGRNEQFF	TGTGCCAGTAGTATAGTACTAGCGGGACGTAATGAGCAGTTCTTC	TRBD2	TRBV19	TRBJ2-1	NA	15
CASSLPPPGLGNEQFF	TGTGCCAGCAGCCTCCCTCCGCCGGGACTAGGGAATGAGCAGTTCTTC	TRBD2	TRBV3-1/TRBV3-2	TRBJ2-1	NA	16
CASSPGGLAGAYASYEQYF	TGTGCCAGCTCACCAGGGGGACTAGCGGGAGCCTACGCCTCCTACGAGCAGTACTTC	TRBD2	TRBV18	TRBJ2-7	NA	19
CASSLQGGSNTIYF	TGTGCCAGCAGTTTACAGGGGGGCTCAAACACCATATATTTT	TRBD1	TRBV27	TRBJ1-3	NA	14
CAWSPLRQARGDTQYF	TGTGCCTGGAGTCCCCTTCGGCAGGCACGGGGAGATACGCAGTATTTT	NA	TRBV30	TRBJ2-3	NA	16